Below are 19 T cell receptor beta chains sequenced from a single sample in a study of T cell repertoires in cytomegalovirus infection. Each CDR3 protein gets one entry after TCRdb re-called the reads with MiXCR. The sample contains about 770,000 distinct CDR3 sequences, around 29% of which appear only once. Their recognized antigens are unknown. This specimen was cultured CD8+ T cells from PBMCs, taken from culture after CMV antigen stimulation. Receptors originate from a human donor in good health (CMV status not recorded). Some clones in this sample may be carry-over from other donors' samples.

This rearrangement joins TRBV2 to TRBJ1-5; D gene uncertain. CDR3 length equals 14 residues. V lost 2 bases, J lost 5 bases, and 10 bases lay in between. The germline gives CDR1 SNHLY, CDR2 FYNNEI. The CDR3: CASSEPSKHQPQHF. CDR3 bases: TGTGCCAGCAGTGAACCCAGCAAGCATCAGCCCCAGCATTTT.

The genes are TRBV7-6 and TRBJ1-3; D perhaps matches TRBD1 (5 bases). Germline V gene sequence: CDR1 SGHVS, CDR2 FNYEAQ. There are 14 residues in the CDR3. The V end was cut by 3 bases, the J end by 2 bases, with 8 bases between. For the CDR3, the DNA is TGTGCCAGCAGCTTTGGGACTACTGGAAACACCATATATTTT. It codes for CASSFGTTGNTIYF.

This chain links TRBV27 with TRBJ2-6, with a possible D match to TRBD1 (6 bases). CDR3 length equals 14 residues. V lost 5 bases and J 5 bases, leaving 10 bases between the germline ends. The V gene's germline CDR1 is MNHEY and CDR2 SMNVEV (reference sequence). CDR3 sequence: CASSPWDRANVLTF. The CDR3 DNA follows: TGTGCCAGCAGTCCATGGGACAGGGCCAACGTCCTGACTTTC. Using reference TRBV27 and TRBJ2-6 for the parts outside the CDR3, the full variable domain is EAQVTQNPRYLITVTGKKLTVTCSQNMNHEYMSWYRQDPGLGLRQIYYSMNVEVTDKGDVPEGYKVSRKEKRNFPLILESPSPNQTSLYFCASSPWDRANVLTFGAGSRLTVL.

The V gene is TRBV12-3 or TRBV12-4, the J gene TRBJ1-3, with D possibly being TRBD1 (5 bases). V was cut by 9 bases and J by 4 bases, with 22 bases left in between. This CDR3 region has 16 residues. CDR3 coding DNA: TGTGCCAGTTTTTCGTCTAGTGGGGACGGAGGAAACACCATATATTTT. Protein sequence: CASFSSSGDGGNTIYF.

This clonotype was recorded a few times. CDR3 nucleotides: TGTGCCAGCAGTGACCTACAGGGCAGCTCCTATAATTCACCCCTCCACTTT. As protein: CASSDLQGSSYNSPLHF. The chain carries TRBV2 and TRBJ1-6, with a tentative D call TRBD1 (6 bases). The CDR3 has 17 amino acids. The germline V and J ends were trimmed by 3 bases and 0 bases, with 12 bases remaining between them. Germline lookup yields CDR1 SNHLY and CDR2 FYNNEI. The whole variable domain, remainder taken from reference TRBV2 and TRBJ1-6, is EPEVTQTPSHQVTQMGQEVILRCVPISNHLYFYWYRQILGQKVEFLVSFYNNEISEKSEIFDDQFSVERPDGSNFTLKIRSTKLEDSAMYFCASSDLQGSSYNSPLHFGNGTRLTVT.

This sequence joins TRBV6-5 and TRBJ2-2; D tentatively reads TRBD1 or TRBD2 (5 bases each). This CDR3 is built from 15 residues. Germline assignment: CDR1 MNHEY and CDR2 SVGAGI. Trimming removed 2 bases at V and 6 bases at J, with 13 bases between. The CDR3 nucleotides read TGTGCCAGCAGTTACATTACCGGGGACCCCGGGGAGCTGTTTTTT. It translates to CASSYITGDPGELFF.

This clonotype was recorded many times. V gene TRBV7-2 combines with J gene TRBJ1-6; the D is unclear. Trimming removed 5 bases at V and 0 bases at J, with 11 bases between. Germline lookup yields CDR1 SGHTA and CDR2 FQGNSA. CDR3 length: 16 amino acids. The CDR3 spells CASSLRFSSYNSPLHF. DNA of the CDR3: TGTGCCAGCAGCCTACGATTTAGCTCCTATAATTCACCCCTCCACTTT. Drawing the rest from reference TRBV7-2 and TRBJ1-6, the complete variable domain is GAGVSQSPSNKVTEKGKDVELRCDPISGHTALYWYRQSLGQGLEFLIYFQGNSAPDKSGLPSDRFSAERTGGSVSTLTIQRTQQEDSAVYLCASSLRFSSYNSPLHFGNGTRLTVT.

The V call is TRBV5-8, the J call TRBJ1-2; TRBD1 aligns across 7 bases. Germline CDR1 and CDR2: SGHTS and YDEGEE. This CDR3 contains 16 residues. With V trimmed by 6 bases and J by 0 bases, 11 bases remained unmatched. In DNA, the CDR3 is TGTGCCAGCACCCTGGACAGGACTAGAGCTAACTATGGCTACACCTTC. Translated, it gives CASTLDRTRANYGYTF.

V and J are TRBV6-2 or TRBV6-3 and TRBJ2-7; possible D gene TRBD1, 6 bases. Germline CDR1 reads MNHEY; CDR2 reads SVGEGT. The CDR3 is 12 amino acids. Trimming cost V 7 bases and J 0 bases, with 7 bases left between them. CDR3 region: CASKGDSYEQYV. In DNA, the CDR3 is TGTGCCAGCAAGGGGGACTCCTACGAGCAGTACGTC.

This chain connects TRBV6-6 to TRBJ2-5, with D perhaps TRBD2 (7 bases). The CDR3 is 13 residues long. Germline V gene lookup returns CDR1 MNHNY and CDR2 SVGAGI (reference sequence). The germline V and J ends were trimmed by 5 bases and 5 bases, with 12 bases remaining between them. This CDR3 reads CASSHGGRETQYF. The CDR3 DNA is TGTGCCAGCAGTCACGGGGGGCGTGAGACCCAGTACTTC.

CDR3 sequence reads: CASSSDSDLKRDGYTF. The CDR3 region has the DNA TGTGCCAGCAGTTCCGACTCGGATCTAAAAAGGGATGGCTACACCTTC. The V call is TRBV6-2 or TRBV6-3, the J call TRBJ1-2; D uncertain. V was clipped by 4 bases and J by 6 bases, with 21 bases between them. This CDR3 contains 16 residues. Germline CDR1 reads MNHEY; CDR2 reads SVGEGT.

The V call is TRBV7-2, the J call TRBJ2-5; D is unclear. V was trimmed by 7 bases and J by 1 base, leaving 16 bases between them. Germline V CDR1 and CDR2: SGHTA, FQGNSA. The length of the CDR3 is 15 residues. The CDR3 coding sequence is TGTGCCAGCAACTTTGGGCCATACGCCCAAGAGACCCAGTACTTC. Encoded protein: CASNFGPYAQETQYF.

The rearrangement joins TRBV27 to TRBJ2-1; TRBD2 aligns across 9 bases. The CDR3 totals 14 residues. The germline V gene has CDR1 MNHEY and CDR2 SMNVEV (reference sequence). The V gene end was trimmed by 7 bases and the J gene end by 4 bases; junction bases not matched to a gene: 5. CDR3 loop: CASIGRGGYNEQFF. Here the CDR3 DNA reads TGTGCCAGCATCGGGCGGGGGGGATACAATGAGCAGTTCTTC.

The CDR3 nucleotides read TGTGCCAGCAGTCCGGACAGCCGCAATCAGCCCCAGCATTTT. Its protein is CASSPDSRNQPQHF. The chain uses TRBV6-1 and TRBJ1-5, with a weak D call TRBD1 (6 bases). V lost 5 bases, J lost 2 bases, and 10 bases lay in between. Per germline, CDR1 MNHNS and CDR2 SASEGT. CDR3 length equals 14 residues.

The chain combines TRBV13 with TRBJ2-1; D not resolved. Trimming pared 1 base from V and 10 bases from J, leaving 5 bases between. Germline lookup yields CDR1 PRHDT and CDR2 FYEKMQ (reference sequence). This CDR3 has 11 residues. CDR3 region: CASSLAKEQFF. The CDR3 region has the DNA TGTGCCAGCAGCTTAGCTAAGGAGCAGTTCTTC.

This clonotype was recorded many times. The chain is built from TRBV7-3 and TRBJ2-3, with TRBD2 identical over 10 bases. CDR1 is SGHTA and CDR2 is FQGTGA in the germline V gene. The CDR3 loop spans 16 amino acids. The J segment lost 2 bases and the V segment lost 4 bases, leaving 6 bases of the junction unmatched. The DNA of the CDR3 is TGTGCCAGCAGCTCGACTAGCGGGTTTGCCACAGATACGCAGTATTTT. This encodes CASSSTSGFATDTQYF.

The chain is built from TRBV13 and TRBJ2-3; TRBD1 matches 8 bases. In germline, CDR1 is PRHDT, CDR2 FYEKMQ (reference sequence). After removal of 4 bases from V and 2 bases from J, the junction contained 8 bases not matched to a gene. The CDR3 is made up of 16 amino acids. In nucleotides, the CDR3 is TGTGCCAGCAGCTCTCGGACAGGGAGAACCACAGATACGCAGTATTTT. It translates to CASSSRTGRTTDTQYF. The full variable domain, rest sourced from reference TRBV13 and TRBJ2-3, is AAGVIQSPRHLIKEKRETATLKCYPIPRHDTVYWYQQGPGQDPQFLISFYEKMQSDKGSIPDRFSAQQFSDYHSELNMSSLELGDSALYFCASSSRTGRTTDTQYFGPGTRLTVL.

The chain has TRBV15 and TRBJ2-5; 9 bases fit TRBD1. CDR3 size: 14 residues. After removal of 5 bases from V and 5 bases from J, the junction contained 6 bases not matched to a gene. CDR1 is LNHNV and CDR2 is YYDKDF in the germline V gene (reference sequence). DNA for the CDR3: TGTGCCACCAGCGAAGGGACAGGGCAGGAGACCCAGTACTTC. Translation: CATSEGTGQETQYF.

The DNA for the CDR3 is TGTGCCAGCAGCCAGCCTAAACCTACAGGGGCCGGCACTGAAGCTTTCTTT. This encodes CASSQPKPTGAGTEAFF. This chain connects TRBV3-1 to TRBJ1-1, with 7 bases aligning to TRBD1. The CDR3 spans 17 residues. Germline trimming cut 3 bases from V and 4 bases from J; bases unmatched to any gene: 14. Germline V gene data show CDR1 as LGHDT and CDR2 as YNNKEL (reference sequence).